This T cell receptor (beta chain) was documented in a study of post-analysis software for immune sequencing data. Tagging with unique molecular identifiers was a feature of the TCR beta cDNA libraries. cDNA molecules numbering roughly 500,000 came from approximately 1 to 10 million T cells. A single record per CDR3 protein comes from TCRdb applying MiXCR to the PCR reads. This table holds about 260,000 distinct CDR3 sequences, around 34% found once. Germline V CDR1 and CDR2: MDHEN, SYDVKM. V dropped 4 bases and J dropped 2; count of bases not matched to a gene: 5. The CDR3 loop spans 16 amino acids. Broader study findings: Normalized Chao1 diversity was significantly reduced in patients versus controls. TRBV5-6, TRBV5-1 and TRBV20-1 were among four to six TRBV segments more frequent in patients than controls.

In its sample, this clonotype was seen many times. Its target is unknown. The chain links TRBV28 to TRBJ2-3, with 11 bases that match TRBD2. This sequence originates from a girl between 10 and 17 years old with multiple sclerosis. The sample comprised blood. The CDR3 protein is CASSSRLAGPTDTQYF. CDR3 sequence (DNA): TGTGCCAGCAGTTCCCGACTAGCGGGACCCACAGATACGCAGTATTTT. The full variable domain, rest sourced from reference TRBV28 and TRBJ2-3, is DVKVTQSSRYLVKRTGEKVFLECVQDMDHENMFWYRQDPGLGLRLIYFSYDVKMKEKGDIPEGYSVSREKKERFSLILESASTNQTSMYLCASSSRLAGPTDTQYFGPGTRLTVL.